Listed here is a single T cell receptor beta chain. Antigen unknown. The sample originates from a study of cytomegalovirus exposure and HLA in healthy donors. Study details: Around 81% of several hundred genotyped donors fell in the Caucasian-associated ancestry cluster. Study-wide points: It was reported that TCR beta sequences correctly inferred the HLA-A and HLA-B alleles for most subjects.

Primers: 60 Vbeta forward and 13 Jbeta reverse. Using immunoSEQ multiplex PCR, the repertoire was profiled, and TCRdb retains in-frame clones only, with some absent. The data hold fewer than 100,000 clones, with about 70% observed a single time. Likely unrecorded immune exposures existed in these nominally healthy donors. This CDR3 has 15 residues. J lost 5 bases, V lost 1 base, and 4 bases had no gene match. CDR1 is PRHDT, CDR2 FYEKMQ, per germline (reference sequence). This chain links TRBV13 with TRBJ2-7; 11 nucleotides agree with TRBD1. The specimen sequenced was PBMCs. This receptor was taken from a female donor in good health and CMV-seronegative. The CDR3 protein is CASSLAGTGGNEQYF. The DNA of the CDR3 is TGTGCCAGCAGCTTAGCGGGGACAGGGGGAAACGAGCAGTACTTC.